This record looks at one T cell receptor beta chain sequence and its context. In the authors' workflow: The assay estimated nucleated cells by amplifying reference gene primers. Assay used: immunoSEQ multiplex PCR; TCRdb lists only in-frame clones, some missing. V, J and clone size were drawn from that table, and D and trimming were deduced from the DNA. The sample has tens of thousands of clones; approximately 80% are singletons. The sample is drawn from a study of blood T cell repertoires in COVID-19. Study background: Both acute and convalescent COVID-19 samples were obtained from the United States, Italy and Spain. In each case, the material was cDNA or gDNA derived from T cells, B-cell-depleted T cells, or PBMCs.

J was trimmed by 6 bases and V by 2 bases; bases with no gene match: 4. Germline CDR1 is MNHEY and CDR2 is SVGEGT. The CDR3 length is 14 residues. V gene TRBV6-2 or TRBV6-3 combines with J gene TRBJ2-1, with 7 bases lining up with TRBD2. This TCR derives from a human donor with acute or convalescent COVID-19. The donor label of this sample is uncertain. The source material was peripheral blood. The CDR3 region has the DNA TGTGCCAGCAGTTACCAAAGGACTAGCAATGAGCAGTTCTTC. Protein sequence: CASSYQRTSNEQFF.